This TCR beta chain stems from a study of blood T cell repertoires in COVID-19. For the study at large: PBMCs, B-cell-depleted T cells, or T cells provided the cDNA or gDNA that made up the material.

Authors' methods: Nucleated cell counts were estimated from reference gene primer amplification. Libraries were prepared by immunoSEQ multiplex PCR; TCRdb keeps only in-frame clonotypes and omits some of them. Clone size and V and J calls were adopted from that table, with D and trimming inferred from the DNA. The sample consists of fewer than 250,000 clones, about 82% of them appearing once. Participant age was roughly 18 to 89 years, and participants resided in roughly 25 US areas. Donors were grouped by their self-reported clinical history. Sample: PBMCs or T cells enriched from blood (not recorded which). This receptor was identified in a woman in her forties or fifties with acute COVID-19.

Here the CDR3 reads CASSLRGGKNTGELFF. The DNA for the CDR3 is TGTGCCAGCAGCTTGCGCGGGGGGAAGAACACCGGGGAGCTGTTTTTT. This chain joins TRBV13 and TRBJ2-2; 8 bases are shared with TRBD2. The CDR3 contains 16 residues. Trimming cost V 3 bases and J 1 base; bases outside gene matches: 4. CDR1 PRHDT and CDR2 FYEKMQ come from the germline V gene (reference sequence).